This is a list of T cell receptor beta chains from one sample in a study of blood T cells in healthy people across ages. A single record per CDR3 protein comes from TCRdb applying MiXCR to the 5' RACE reads. The sample has around 970,000 distinct CDR3 sequences; roughly half are singletons. Specimen: blood. The origin of the receptors is an older woman in good health. CDR3s include the opening cysteine and the closing phenylalanine or tryptophan. The D gene is left open where the match is weak. The size of a clone is reported for some rows only, either as once, few or many, or as a class for expanded clones.

TRBJ2-5,TRBV15,-,-,TGTGCCACCAGCAGAGATATAGGGCGATGGGAGACCCAGTACTTC,CATSRDIGRWETQYF
TRBJ2-1,TRBV7-2,TRBD2,-,TGTGCCAGCAGTGAACCGGGACTAGCGGGCCTAAGCTCCTACAATGAGCAGTTCTTC,CASSEPGLAGLSSYNEQFF
TRBJ1-6,TRBV7-9,-,-,TGTGCCAGCAGCTTAGGGGAGCACTCACCCCTCCACTTT,CASSLGEHSPLHF
TRBJ2-5,TRBV4-2,-,-,TGTGCCAGCAGCCGTCGGGTCGGAGTACAAGAGACCCAGTACTTC,CASSRRVGVQETQYF
TRBJ2-1,TRBV7-8,TRBD2,many,TGTGCCAGCAGCTTGTTCGCCAGCGGGAGCTCCTACAATGAGCAGTTCTTC,CASSLFASGSSYNEQFF
TRBJ1-2,TRBV27,-,-,TGTGCCAGCAGTTTAAACAGGGCCATCTATGGCTACACCTTC,CASSLNRAIYGYTF
TRBJ2-1,TRBV4-1,-,few,TGCGCCAGCAGCCGCGGACTTCAGTTCGATGAGCAGTTCTTC,CASSRGLQFDEQFF
TRBJ2-3,TRBV20-1,-,few,TGCAGGACCGCCGGGAGCGCCACAGATACGCAGTATTTT,CRTAGSATDTQYF
TRBJ2-7,TRBV12-3/TRBV12-4,-,few,TGTGCCAGCACCAAGAGGGCTGGGCGGTACGAGCAGTACTTC,CASTKRAGRYEQYF
TRBJ2-7,TRBV20-1,-,-,TGCAGTGCTAGAAAGGGGGGGGCTAGCGGCGAGCAGTACTTC,CSARKGGASGEQYF
TRBJ1-2,TRBV29-1,-,-,TGCAGCGCGTACAGGGACTATGGCTACACCTTC,CSAYRDYGYTF
TRBJ2-5,TRBV4-2,TRBD2,-,TGTGCCAGCAGCCAAGGGGTAGCGGGGGACCAAGAGACCCAGTACTTC,CASSQGVAGDQETQYF
TRBJ2-1,TRBV7-9,-,few,TGTGCCAGCAGCACCCAGACCTCGCAGTTCTTC,CASSTQTSQFF
TRBJ2-7,TRBV27,-,-,TGTGCCAGCAGTTGGCGCTCCGAGGGACTGTTGGCCTACGAGCAGTACTTC,CASSWRSEGLLAYEQYF
TRBJ2-5,TRBV7-9,TRBD2,-,TGTGCCAGCAGCTCATTGACTAGCGGGTTGGAGTACAATGAGCAGTACTTC,CASSSLTSGLEYNEQYF
TRBJ1-2,TRBV14,-,-,TGTGCCAGCAGCCCCTCGGGCCGGCAAGCTAACTATGGCTACACCTTC,CASSPSGRQANYGYTF
TRBJ2-1,TRBV27,-,-,TGTGCCAGCACATCCGGATTTAAAGATGAGCAGTTCTTC,CASTSGFKDEQFF
TRBJ2-3,TRBV4-2,TRBD2,-,TGTGCCAGCAGCCAAGATATCCCTTCGGCGGGAGGGCCCGTAGATACGCAGTATTTT,CASSQDIPSAGGPVDTQYF
TRBJ2-1,TRBV4-3,-,few,TGCGCCAGCAGCCAGCGCCCGCCCAGCGAGCAGTTCTTC,CASSQRPPSEQFF
TRBJ2-3,TRBV4-3,-,few,TGCGCCAGCAGCCAAGCTGCCCGGGGGATTAGCACAGATACGCAGTATTTT,CASSQAARGISTDTQYF
TRBJ2-1,TRBV4-1,-,few,TGCGCCAGCAACCACCCCGAGGGCAAGCAGTTCTTC,CASNHPEGKQFF
TRBJ1-5,TRBV28,TRBD1,-,TGTGCCGGACAGGATAGCAATCGGCCCCAGCATTTT,CAGQDSNRPQHF
TRBJ2-3,TRBV7-2,TRBD2,few,TGTGCCAGCAGCTTCGACGGGAGGGCAACAGATACGCAGTATTTT,CASSFDGRATDTQYF
TRBJ2-7,TRBV12-3/TRBV12-4,-,-,TGTGCCAGCAGTTTGGGGTCCGGGCCCACCCAGGAGCAGTACTTC,CASSLGSGPTQEQYF
TRBJ2-7,TRBV20-1,-,few,TGCAGTGCTAGAGTCCCCCACGAGCAGTACTTC,CSARVPHEQYF
TRBJ2-7,TRBV6-2/TRBV6-3,TRBD1,-,TGTGCCAGCAGTTACTCGGGACAGCCTCACGAGCAGTACTTC,CASSYSGQPHEQYF
TRBJ2-7,TRBV28,TRBD2,-,TGTGCCAGCAGTCAGGGAGGGCCCCTATACGAGCAGTACTTC,CASSQGGPLYEQYF
TRBJ2-5,TRBV24-1,-,-,TGTGCCACCGGAGGCGGGGACAGAGAACAAGAGACCCAGTACTTC,CATGGGDREQETQYF
TRBJ2-1,TRBV11-2,-,-,TGTGCCAGCAGCTACCGGGCCCTTGAAAGGAATGAGCAGTTCTTC,CASSYRALERNEQFF
TRBJ2-4,TRBV28,TRBD2,-,TGTGCCAGCAGGGAGACTAGCGCAAAAAACATTCAGTACTTC,CASRETSAKNIQYF
TRBJ1-4,TRBV18,-,-,TGTGCCAGCTCACCAGATTGGGGGATGACAGAAAAACTGTTTTTT,CASSPDWGMTEKLFF
TRBJ2-7,TRBV29-1,-,few,TGCAGCGTTGATGGCGGGCAAGGATCCTACGAGCAGTACTTC,CSVDGGQGSYEQYF
TRBJ2-7,TRBV6-2/TRBV6-3,TRBD2,-,TGTGCCAGCGGTCTAGCGGGAGGGGACGAGCAGTACTTC,CASGLAGGDEQYF
TRBJ2-5,TRBV27,TRBD2,-,TGTGCCAGCAGTTTCTTGGCGGGGGGTGGGACCCAGTACTTC,CASSFLAGGGTQYF
TRBJ1-1,TRBV28,-,-,TGTGCCATTCGTGAGGGAAGACAAAGCAGGGCTTTCTTT,CAIREGRQSRAFF
TRBJ1-2,TRBV6-6,-,-,TGTGCCAGCAGTGACTCGATAGTAAATGGCTACACCTTC,CASSDSIVNGYTF
TRBJ2-7,TRBV20-1,-,once,TGCAGTGCTACTTACCTCGGGGCCACCTTGGACTCCTACGAGCAGTACTTC,CSATYLGATLDSYEQYF
TRBJ2-3,TRBV3-1,-,-,TGTGCCAGCAGCCAAGCTAATCGACCAGATACGCAGTATTTT,CASSQANRPDTQYF
TRBJ2-1,TRBV4-1,-,-,TGCGCCAGCAGCCAAGATACAAAGAAGGAGCAGTTCTTC,CASSQDTKKEQFF
TRBJ2-7,TRBV27,TRBD1,-,TGTGCCAGCAGTGTGACAGGGGGCTCGTACGAGCAGTACTTC,CASSVTGGSYEQYF